This T cell receptor (beta chain) emerged from a study of blood T cell repertoires in COVID-19. This CDR3 contains 12 residues. From germline, CDR1 is MDHEN and CDR2 SYDVKM. V lost 6 bases to trimming and J lost 4 bases, with 9 bases between them. In the original analysis: For nucleated cells, counts were estimated from reference gene primer amplification. TCRdb's table, derived via immunoSEQ multiplex PCR, lists solely in-frame clones and lacks some. The V and J calls and clone size were taken over from that table, and D and trimming were inferred from the DNA. The sample records approximately 110,000 clones, approximately 90% being singletons.

The genes are TRBV28 and TRBJ1-2; possible D gene TRBD1, 6 bases. Sequences were obtained from peripheral blood. This sequence originates from an elderly woman with acute or convalescent COVID-19. CDR3 residues: CASSQGTYGYTF. CDR3 bases: TGTGCCAGCAGCCAGGGGACCTATGGCTACACCTTC.